This is a list of T cell receptor beta chains from one sample in a study of Tregs in tolerant kidney transplant recipients. Some clones are missing from TCRdb's copy, which holds only in-frame ones; the method was immunoSEQ multiplex PCR. In the table there are some 50,000 clones, approximately 89% of which are singletons. The sample here was CD8+ T cells from blood (PBMCs), taken 12 months after the transplant. These receptors were collected from a human patient who received a combined kidney and bone marrow transplant. Part of the T cells may come from the graft donor. CDR3s include the opening cysteine and the closing phenylalanine or tryptophan. D genes are given only for firm matches. Size tells how often a clone was seen (once, few, many) or the class of an expanded clone, and some rows leave it out.

j_gene,abundance,d_gene,v_gene,CDR3nt,CDR3aa
TRBJ2-3,-,TRBD2,TRBV13,TGTGCCAGCAGCTTAGGCCGGGGGGGCGATACGCAGTATTTT,CASSLGRGGDTQYF
TRBJ2-7,-,-,TRBV7-9,TGTGCCAGCAGCTTAGATCTAGTTGCGGGGCCTAGATACGAGCAGTACTTC,CASSLDLVAGPRYEQYF
TRBJ2-2,-,TRBD2,TRBV4-3,TGCGCCAGCAGCCACGGGAGCGGGGTCGTCACCGGGGAGCTGTTTTTT,CASSHGSGVVTGELFF
TRBJ1-4,few,TRBD1,TRBV7-2,TGTGCCAGCAGCTCGGGACAGCCAAATGAAAAACTGTTTTTT,CASSSGQPNEKLFF
TRBJ2-7,-,TRBD1,TRBV7-2,TGTGCCAGCAGCTTGGGACAGGGACTCTACGAGCAGTACTTC,CASSLGQGLYEQYF
TRBJ2-3,-,-,TRBV5-4,TGTGCCAGCAGGGAAGGAGGCGGCACAGATACGCAGTATTTT,CASREGGGTDTQYF
TRBJ1-3,-,-,TRBV5-8,TGTGCCAACAGCCCCCCCGGACGGGACTCTGGAAACACCATATATTTT,CANSPPGRDSGNTIYF
TRBJ2-3,-,-,TRBV27,TGTGCCAGCAGTCCCTCCCAGGGGCTGTCGGTGTTCTTTAGTCGCACAGATACGCAGTATTTT,CASSPSQGLSVFFSRTDTQYF
TRBJ2-1,-,TRBD1,TRBV6-5,TGTGCCAGCAGTGAGGGGACAGACTACAATGAGCAGTTCTTC,CASSEGTDYNEQFF
TRBJ2-3,-,-,TRBV14,TGTGCCAGCAGCCAGGGCAGGCACACAGATACGCAGTATTTT,CASSQGRHTDTQYF
TRBJ2-1,-,-,TRBV6-6,TGTGCCAGCAGTACCCAGATGGGACTTCGGAATGAGCAGTTCTTC,CASSTQMGLRNEQFF
TRBJ1-5,-,TRBD1,TRBV23-1,TGCGCCAGCAGTCAATCGTCGCAGGGGGGCAATCAGCCCCAGCATTTT,CASSQSSQGGNQPQHF
TRBJ2-3,-,-,TRBV11-2,TGTGCCAGCAGCTCCGGCCAGCTAGCGTTATCAGGGGATACGCAGTATTTT,CASSSGQLALSGDTQYF
TRBJ2-7,-,TRBD1,TRBV27,TGTGCCAGCGGTATAAACAGGGGACCCTACGAGCAGTACTTC,CASGINRGPYEQYF
TRBJ2-3,-,-,TRBV4-3,TGCGCCAGCAGTCATAGAGAAGTGATCGGCACAGATACGCAGTATTTT,CASSHREVIGTDTQYF
TRBJ2-1,-,TRBD2,TRBV7-2,TGTGCCAGCAGCTCTCCCCTAGCGGGGGGCAATGAGCAGTTCTTC,CASSSPLAGGNEQFF
TRBJ2-5,-,TRBD2,TRBV7-9,TGTGCCAGCAGCACTGGACTAGCTTGGGGAGAGACCCAGTACTTC,CASSTGLAWGETQYF
TRBJ2-7,-,-,TRBV6-5,TGTGCCAGCAGTGGAACACTAGCAGGGCGCTACGAGCAGTACTTC,CASSGTLAGRYEQYF
TRBJ2-5,once,-,TRBV19,TGTGCCAGTAGTATCCCCACAGGGCCTATTTTCGAGACCCAGTACTTC,CASSIPTGPIFETQYF
TRBJ2-7,once,-,TRBV7-9,TGTGCCAGCAGCTTAGAGACAAGGGGAAGGTACGAGCAGTACTTC,CASSLETRGRYEQYF
TRBJ2-3,-,TRBD2,TRBV7-2,TGTGCCAGCAGCCCCCCGACTAGCGGGATAACAGATACGCAGTATTTT,CASSPPTSGITDTQYF
TRBJ2-1,-,-,TRBV11-2,TGTGCCAGCAGCTTAGGGACAGCCTATGAGCAGTTCTTC,CASSLGTAYEQFF
TRBJ1-5,-,-,TRBV28,TGTGCCAGCAGTCCAATTCAGGGGTATAGGATTTATAGCAATCAGCCCCAGCATTTT,CASSPIQGYRIYSNQPQHF
TRBJ2-1,-,TRBD2,TRBV7-6,TGTGCCAGCAGCTTAAATCCGTCCGGGAGGCGGATAAATGAGCAGTTCTTC,CASSLNPSGRRINEQFF
TRBJ2-7,-,TRBD2,TRBV2,TGTGCCACCCTCGGGTCTAGCGGGAGCCGGGGGGAGCAGTACTTC,CATLGSSGSRGEQYF
TRBJ2-6,-,-,TRBV4-3,TGCGCCAGCAGCCAAGGGGGCCGCTCTGGGGCCAACGTCCTGACTTTC,CASSQGGRSGANVLTF
TRBJ2-5,-,TRBD1,TRBV25-1,TGTGCCAGCAGTAAAACCGGGACAGATCAAGAGACCCAGTACTTC,CASSKTGTDQETQYF
TRBJ1-6,-,TRBD1,TRBV6-1,TGTGCCAGCAGTTCAGGGGGAAGCTCACCCCTCCACTTT,CASSSGGSSPLHF
TRBJ1-2,once,-,TRBV27,TGTGCCAGCAGTTTCTTGACAGGCGGGTTAGATGGCTACACCTTC,CASSFLTGGLDGYTF